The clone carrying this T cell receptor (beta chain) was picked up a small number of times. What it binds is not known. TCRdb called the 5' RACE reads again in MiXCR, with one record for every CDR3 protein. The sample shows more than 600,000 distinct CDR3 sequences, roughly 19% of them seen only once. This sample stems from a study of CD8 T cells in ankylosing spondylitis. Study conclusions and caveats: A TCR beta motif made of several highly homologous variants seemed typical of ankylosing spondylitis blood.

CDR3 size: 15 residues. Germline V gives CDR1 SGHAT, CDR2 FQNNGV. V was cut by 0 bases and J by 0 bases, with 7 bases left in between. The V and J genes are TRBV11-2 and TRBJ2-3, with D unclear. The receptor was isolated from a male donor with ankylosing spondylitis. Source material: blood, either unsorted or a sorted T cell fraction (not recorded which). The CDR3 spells CASSLDRASTDTQYF. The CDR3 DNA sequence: TGTGCCAGCAGCTTAGATAGGGCTAGCACAGATACGCAGTATTTT.